One TCR beta chain is described in this entry. Antigen specificity is unknown. A much larger clone lies a single base off, so this may be a read error. The V end was cut by 1 base, the J end by 9 bases, with 15 bases between. CDR3 length equals 14 residues. Germline CDR1 is SGHTA and CDR2 is FQGNSA. These data are taken from a study of T cell repertoires in cytomegalovirus infection. Findings and limits, study-wide: CMV carriers with the relevant HLA were identified by cumulative public TCR beta family frequency.

MiXCR, applied by TCRdb to the reads, yields one record per CDR3 protein. This repertoire shows about 920,000 distinct CDR3 sequences, roughly 30% found once; its top ten account for around 15%. This specimen was cultured CD8+ T cells from PBMCs, taken from culture after CMV antigen stimulation. The chain combines TRBV7-2 with TRBJ1-2; a weak D match, TRBD1 (6 bases). The clonotype originates from a human donor in good health (CMV status not recorded). Some clones in this sample may be carry-over from other donors' samples. CDR3 coding DNA: TGTGCCAGCAGCTTAGGGGACAAATCCTCTAGCTACACCTTC. This codes for CASSLGDKSSSYTF. The full variable domain, completed using reference TRBV7-2 and TRBJ1-2, is GAGVSQSPSNKVTEKGKDVELRCDPISGHTALYWYRQSLGQGLEFLIYFQGNSAPDKSGLPSDRFSAERTGGSVSTLTIQRTQQEDSAVYLCASSLGDKSSSYTFGSGTRLTVV.